Presented here are 7 T cell receptor beta chains from one specimen sequenced in a study of technical replicates of blood from a few donors. Profiling relied on immunoSEQ multiplex PCR, and the TCRdb table lists in-frame clones only, not all of them. The sample shows some 60,000 clones, about 95% of them seen only once. The specimen was PBMCs. The receptors were sampled from a human donor in good health. Some clones in this sample may be carry-over from other donors' samples.

J is TRBJ1-1 and V is TRBV5-1; no reliable D call. This CDR3 spans 14 amino acids. V dropped 1 base and J dropped 4 bases, with 11 bases sitting between them. Germline V gene lookup returns CDR1 SGHRS and CDR2 YFSETQ. As DNA, the CDR3 is TGCGCCAGCAGCTTGTTTTTATCTAGCACTGAAGCTTTCTTT. This translates into CASSLFLSSTEAFF. Supplemented by reference TRBV5-1 and TRBJ1-1, the full variable domain reads KAGVTQTPRYLIKTRGQQVTLSCSPISGHRSVSWYQQTPGQGLQFLFEYFSETQRNKGNFPGRFSGRQFSNSRSEMNVSTLELGDSALYLCASSLFLSSTEAFFGQGTRLTVV.

The J gene is TRBJ2-2, the V gene TRBV19, with TRBD2 identical over 7 bases. V was clipped by 6 bases and J by 4 bases; unmatched bases: 5. CDR3 length equals 14 residues. From germline, CDR1 is LNHDA and CDR2 SQIVND (reference sequence). The CDR3 protein is CASRERGSTGELFF. The CDR3, as DNA: TGTGCCAGTAGAGAGCGGGGAAGCACCGGGGAGCTGTTTTTT.

This chain's CDR3 is CASKRWDYKETQYF. Here the CDR3 DNA reads TGTGCCAGCAAGAGATGGGACTATAAAGAGACCCAGTACTTC. V is TRBV2 and J is TRBJ2-5, with 7 bases identical to TRBD2. This CDR3 spans 14 amino acids. Germline V CDR1 and CDR2: SNHLY, FYNNEI. The V segment lost 7 bases and the J segment 3 bases; nucleotides outside the gene matches: 8.

This chain links TRBV6-1 with TRBJ1-5; a weak D match, TRBD1 (5 bases). CDR1 and CDR2 (germline): MNHNS, SASEGT. The CDR3 spans 15 residues. Trimming cost V 11 bases and J 7 bases, with 24 bases left between them. The CDR3, as DNA: TGTGCCGCACAGAACCCGAGCGGGGGAGGGCAGCCCCAGCATTTT. Translating gives CAAQNPSGGGQPQHF.

The rearrangement joins TRBV4-1 to TRBJ1-1; tentative D call: TRBD1 (5 bases). The CDR3 loop spans 15 amino acids. Trimming stripped 0 bases from V and 1 base from J, with 9 bases between. Germline values: CDR1 MGHRA, CDR2 YSYEKL. This CDR3 reads CASSQEGRGNTEAFF. CDR3 DNA: TGCGCCAGCAGCCAAGAAGGGAGGGGGAACACTGAAGCTTTCTTT.

The rearrangement joins TRBV30 to TRBJ2-7; 9 bases match TRBD2. The CDR3 consists of 13 residues. V gave up 2 bases and J gave up 5 bases; unmatched junction bases: 4. Looked up from germline, CDR1 is GTSNPN and CDR2 is SVGIG (reference sequence). As DNA, the CDR3 is TGTGCCTGGAGTAAAGCGGGAGGCCACGAGCAGTACTTC. Amino acids: CAWSKAGGHEQYF.

The V and J genes are TRBV5-4 and TRBJ1-2; D is perhaps TRBD1 (5 bases). From germline, CDR1 is SGHNT and CDR2 YYREEE (reference sequence). The CDR3 extends over 15 amino acids. V shed 0 bases and J shed 1 base, with 10 bases lying between them. The CDR3 here is CASSLVSGFNYGYTF. The CDR3 DNA reads TGTGCCAGCAGCTTGGTTTCAGGGTTTAACTATGGCTACACCTTC. Full variable domain (rest looked up from reference TRBV5-4 and TRBJ1-2): ETGVTQSPTHLIKTRGQQVTLRCSSQSGHNTVSWYQQALGQGPQFIFQYYREEENGRGNFPPRFSGLQFPNYSSELNVNALELDDSALYLCASSLVSGFNYGYTFGSGTRLTVV.